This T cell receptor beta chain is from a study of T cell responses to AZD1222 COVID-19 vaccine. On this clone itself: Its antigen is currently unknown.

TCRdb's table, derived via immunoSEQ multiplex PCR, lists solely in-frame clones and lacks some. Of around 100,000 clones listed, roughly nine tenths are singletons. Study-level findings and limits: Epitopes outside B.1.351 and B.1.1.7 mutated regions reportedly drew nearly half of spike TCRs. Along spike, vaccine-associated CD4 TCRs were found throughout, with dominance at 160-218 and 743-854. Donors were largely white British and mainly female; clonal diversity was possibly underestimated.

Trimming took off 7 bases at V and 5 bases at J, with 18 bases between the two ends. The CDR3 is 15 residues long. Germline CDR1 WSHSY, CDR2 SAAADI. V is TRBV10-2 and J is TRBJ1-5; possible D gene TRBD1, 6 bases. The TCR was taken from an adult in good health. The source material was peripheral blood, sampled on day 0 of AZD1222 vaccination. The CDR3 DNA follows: TGCGCCAGCAATAAGGGGGGGACACCCTATCAGCCCCAGCATTTT. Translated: CASNKGGTPYQPQHF.